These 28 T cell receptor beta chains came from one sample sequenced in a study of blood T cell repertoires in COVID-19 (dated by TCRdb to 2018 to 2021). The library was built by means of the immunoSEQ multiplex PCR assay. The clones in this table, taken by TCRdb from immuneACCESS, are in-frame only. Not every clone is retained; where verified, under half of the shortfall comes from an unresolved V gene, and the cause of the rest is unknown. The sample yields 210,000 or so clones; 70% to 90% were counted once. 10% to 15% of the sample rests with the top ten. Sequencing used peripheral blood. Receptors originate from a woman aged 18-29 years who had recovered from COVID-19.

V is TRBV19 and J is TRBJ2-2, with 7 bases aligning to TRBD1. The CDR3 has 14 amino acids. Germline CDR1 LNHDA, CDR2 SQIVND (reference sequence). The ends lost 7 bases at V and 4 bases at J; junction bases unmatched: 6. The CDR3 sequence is CASKRGRVTGELFF. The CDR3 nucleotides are TGTGCCAGTAAAAGGGGGCGGGTCACCGGGGAGCTGTTTTTT.

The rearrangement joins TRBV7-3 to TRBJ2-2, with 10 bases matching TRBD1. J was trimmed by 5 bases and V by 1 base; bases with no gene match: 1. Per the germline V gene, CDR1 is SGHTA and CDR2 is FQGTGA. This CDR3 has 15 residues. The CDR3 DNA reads TGTGCCAGCAGCTTAAGGGACAGGGGAACCGGGGAGCTGTTTTTT. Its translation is CASSLRDRGTGELFF.

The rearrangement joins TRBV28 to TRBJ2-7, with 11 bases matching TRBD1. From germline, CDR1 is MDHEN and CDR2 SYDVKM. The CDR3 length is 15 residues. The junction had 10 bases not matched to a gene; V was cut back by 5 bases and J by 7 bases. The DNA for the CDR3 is TGTGCCAGCAGTGTGGGGGGGACAGGGGGAGTTGAGCAGTACTTC. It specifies CASSVGGTGGVEQYF.

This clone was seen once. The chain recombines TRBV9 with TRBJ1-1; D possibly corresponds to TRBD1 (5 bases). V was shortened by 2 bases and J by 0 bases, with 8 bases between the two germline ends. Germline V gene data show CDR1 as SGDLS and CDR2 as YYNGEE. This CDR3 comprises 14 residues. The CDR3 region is CASSVSGVNTEAFF. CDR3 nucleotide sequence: TGTGCCAGCAGCGTGTCGGGGGTGAACACTGAAGCTTTCTTT.

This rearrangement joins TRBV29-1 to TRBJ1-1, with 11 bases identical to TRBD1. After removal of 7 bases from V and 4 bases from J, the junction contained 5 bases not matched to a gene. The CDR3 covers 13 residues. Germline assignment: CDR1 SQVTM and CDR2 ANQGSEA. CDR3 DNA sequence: TGCAGCGGGGGCGGACAGGGGGCCACTGAAGCTTTCTTT. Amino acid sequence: CSGGGQGATEAFF.

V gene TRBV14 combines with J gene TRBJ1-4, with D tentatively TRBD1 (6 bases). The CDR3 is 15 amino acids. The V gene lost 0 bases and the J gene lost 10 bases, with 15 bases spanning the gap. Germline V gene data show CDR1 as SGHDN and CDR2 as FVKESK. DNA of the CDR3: TGTGCCAGCAGCCAAGAAAACACACGAGGGGGAAAACTGTTTTTT. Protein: CASSQENTRGGKLFF.

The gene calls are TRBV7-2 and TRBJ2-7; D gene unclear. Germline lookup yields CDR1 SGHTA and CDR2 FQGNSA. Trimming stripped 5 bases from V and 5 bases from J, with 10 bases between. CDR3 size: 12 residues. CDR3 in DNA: TGTGCCAGCAGCCCCCCCAATGACGAGCAGTACTTC. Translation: CASSPPNDEQYF.

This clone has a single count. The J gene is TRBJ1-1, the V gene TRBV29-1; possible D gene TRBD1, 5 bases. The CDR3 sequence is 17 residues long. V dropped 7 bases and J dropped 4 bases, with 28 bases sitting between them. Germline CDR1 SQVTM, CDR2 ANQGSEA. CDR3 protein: CSADSGKFLSQSTEAFF. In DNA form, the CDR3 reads TGCAGCGCCGACAGCGGGAAGTTTTTAAGCCAGAGCACTGAAGCTTTCTTT.

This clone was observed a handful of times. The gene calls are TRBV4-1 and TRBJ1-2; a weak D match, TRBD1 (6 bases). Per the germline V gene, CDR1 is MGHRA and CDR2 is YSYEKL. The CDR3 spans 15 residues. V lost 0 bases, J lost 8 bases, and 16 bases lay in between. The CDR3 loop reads CASSQERQGLFGYTF. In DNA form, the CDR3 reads TGCGCCAGCAGCCAAGAGAGGCAGGGGCTATTCGGCTACACCTTC.

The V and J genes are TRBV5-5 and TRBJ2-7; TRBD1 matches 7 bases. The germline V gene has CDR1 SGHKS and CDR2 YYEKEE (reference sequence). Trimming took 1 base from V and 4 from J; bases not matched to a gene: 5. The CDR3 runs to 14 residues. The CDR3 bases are TGTGCCAGCAGCTTGTTTCAGGGGGTTTACGAGCAGTACTTC. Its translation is CASSLFQGVYEQYF. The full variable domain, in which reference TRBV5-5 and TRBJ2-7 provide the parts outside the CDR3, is DAGVTQSPTHLIKTRGQQVTLRCSPISGHKSVSWYQQVLGQGPQFIFQYYEKEERGRGNFPDRFSARQFPNYSSELNVNALLLGDSALYLCASSLFQGVYEQYFGPGTRLTVT.

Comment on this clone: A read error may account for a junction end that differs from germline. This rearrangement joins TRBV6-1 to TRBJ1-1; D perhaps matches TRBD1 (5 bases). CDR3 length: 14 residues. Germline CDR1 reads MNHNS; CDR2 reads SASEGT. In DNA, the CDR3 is TGTGCCAGCAATGAAGGGGCCCGTAACTCTGAAGCTTTCTTT. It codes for CASNEGARNSEAFF.

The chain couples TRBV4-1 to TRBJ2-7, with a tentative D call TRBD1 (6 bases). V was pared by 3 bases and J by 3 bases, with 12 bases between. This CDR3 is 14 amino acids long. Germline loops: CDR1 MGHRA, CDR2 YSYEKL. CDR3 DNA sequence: TGCGCCAGCAGCCATGCAGGGGATAACTACGAGCAGTACTTC. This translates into CASSHAGDNYEQYF.

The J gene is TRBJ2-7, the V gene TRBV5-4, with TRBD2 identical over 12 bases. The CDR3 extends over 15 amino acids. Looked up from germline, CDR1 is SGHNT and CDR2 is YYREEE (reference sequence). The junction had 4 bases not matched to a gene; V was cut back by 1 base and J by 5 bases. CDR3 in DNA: TGTGCCAGCAGCTTGCGACTAGCGGGAGAGGACGAGCAGTACTTC. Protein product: CASSLRLAGEDEQYF.

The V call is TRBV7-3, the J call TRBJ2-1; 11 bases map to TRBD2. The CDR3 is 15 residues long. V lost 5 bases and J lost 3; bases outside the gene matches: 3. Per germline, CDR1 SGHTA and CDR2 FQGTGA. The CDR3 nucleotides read TGTGCCAGCAGCCTGACTAGCGGGAACTACAATGAGCAGTTCTTC. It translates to CASSLTSGNYNEQFF. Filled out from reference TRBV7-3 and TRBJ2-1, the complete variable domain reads GAGVSQTPSNKVTEKGKYVELRCDPISGHTALYWYRQSLGQGPEFLIYFQGTGAADDSGLPNDRFFAVRPEGSVSTLKIQRTERGDSAVYLCASSLTSGNYNEQFFGPGTRLTVL.

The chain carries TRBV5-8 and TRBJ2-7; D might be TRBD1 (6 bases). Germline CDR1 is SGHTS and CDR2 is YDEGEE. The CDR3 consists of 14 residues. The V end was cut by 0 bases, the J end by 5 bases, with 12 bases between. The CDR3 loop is CASSLGTGLDEQYF. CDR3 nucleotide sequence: TGTGCCAGCAGCTTGGGTACAGGGCTCGACGAGCAGTACTTC.

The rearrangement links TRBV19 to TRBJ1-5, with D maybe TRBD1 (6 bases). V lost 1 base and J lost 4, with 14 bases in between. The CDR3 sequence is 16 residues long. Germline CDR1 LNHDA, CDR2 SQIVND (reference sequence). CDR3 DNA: TGTGCCAGTAGTATAGGTTACAGGGTAAGGAATCAGCCCCAGCATTTT. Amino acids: CASSIGYRVRNQPQHF.

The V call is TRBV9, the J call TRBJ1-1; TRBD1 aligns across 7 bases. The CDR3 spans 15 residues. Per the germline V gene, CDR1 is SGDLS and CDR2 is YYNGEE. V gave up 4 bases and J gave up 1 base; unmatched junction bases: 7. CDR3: CASSSQQGTNTEAFF. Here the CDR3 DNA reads TGTGCCAGCAGCTCTCAACAGGGGACGAACACTGAAGCTTTCTTT. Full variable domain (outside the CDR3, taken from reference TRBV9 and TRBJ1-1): DSGVTQTPKHLITATGQRVTLRCSPRSGDLSVYWYQQSLDQGLQFLIQYYNGEERAKGNILERFSAQQFPDLHSELNLSSLELGDSALYFCASSSQQGTNTEAFFGQGTRLTVV.

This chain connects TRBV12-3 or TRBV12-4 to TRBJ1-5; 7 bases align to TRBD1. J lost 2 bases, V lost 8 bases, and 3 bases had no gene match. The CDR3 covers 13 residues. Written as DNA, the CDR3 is TGTGCCAGCGGCACAGGGGGCAATCAGCCCCAGCATTTT. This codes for CASGTGGNQPQHF.

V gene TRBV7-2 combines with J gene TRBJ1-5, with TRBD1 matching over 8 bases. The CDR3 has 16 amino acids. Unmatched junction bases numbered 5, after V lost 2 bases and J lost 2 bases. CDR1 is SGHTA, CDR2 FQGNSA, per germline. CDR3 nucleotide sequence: TGTGCCAGCAGCTTACATTCGACAGGGGGCAATCAGCCCCAGCATTTT. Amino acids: CASSLHSTGGNQPQHF.

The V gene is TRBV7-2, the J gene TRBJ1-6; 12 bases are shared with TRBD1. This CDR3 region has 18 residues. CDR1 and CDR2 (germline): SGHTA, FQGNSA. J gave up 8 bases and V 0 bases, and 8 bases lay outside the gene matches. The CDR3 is CASSLAGTGGTYYSPLHF. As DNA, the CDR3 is TGTGCCAGCAGCTTAGCGGGGACAGGGGGCACTTACTATTCACCCCTCCACTTT.

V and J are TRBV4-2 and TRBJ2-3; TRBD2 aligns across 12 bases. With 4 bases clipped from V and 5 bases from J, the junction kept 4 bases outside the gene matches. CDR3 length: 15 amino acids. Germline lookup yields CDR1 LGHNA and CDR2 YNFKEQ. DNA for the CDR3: TGTGCCAGCAGCCCGACTAGCGGGAGTATAGATACGCAGTATTTT. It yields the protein CASSPTSGSIDTQYF.

The CDR3 region is CATSDLPRRGGTF. As DNA, the CDR3 is TGTGCCACCAGTGATTTGCCAAGGCGAGGAGGCACCTTC. The rearrangement uses TRBV24-1 and TRBJ1-2, with unresolved D. CDR3 length equals 13 residues. Trimming stripped 0 bases from V and 13 bases from J, with 14 bases between. CDR1 and CDR2 (germline): KGHDR, SFDVKD.

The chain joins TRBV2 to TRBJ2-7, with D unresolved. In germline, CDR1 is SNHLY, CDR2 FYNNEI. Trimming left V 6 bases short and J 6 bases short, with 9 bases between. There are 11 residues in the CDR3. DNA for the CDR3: TGTGCCAGCAGAGGCGGAAGCGAGCAGTACTTC. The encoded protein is CASRGGSEQYF.

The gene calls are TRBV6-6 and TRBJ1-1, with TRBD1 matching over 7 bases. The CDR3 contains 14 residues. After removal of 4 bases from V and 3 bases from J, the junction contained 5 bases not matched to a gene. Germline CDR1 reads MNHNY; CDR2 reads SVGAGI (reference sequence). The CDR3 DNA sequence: TGTGCCAGCAGTTTTTTACAGGGGTACACTGAAGCTTTCTTT. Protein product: CASSFLQGYTEAFF.

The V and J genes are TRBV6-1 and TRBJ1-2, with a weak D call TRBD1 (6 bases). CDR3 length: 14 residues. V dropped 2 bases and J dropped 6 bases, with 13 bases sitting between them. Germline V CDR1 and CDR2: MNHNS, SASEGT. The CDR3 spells CASSEQGTLNGYTF. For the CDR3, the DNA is TGTGCCAGCAGTGAACAGGGGACCCTAAATGGCTACACCTTC.

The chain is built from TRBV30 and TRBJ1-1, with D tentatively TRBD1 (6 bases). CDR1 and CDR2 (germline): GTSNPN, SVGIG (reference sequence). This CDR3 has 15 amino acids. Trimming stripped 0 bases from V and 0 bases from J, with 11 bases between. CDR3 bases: TGTGCCTGGAGTGTTATGGGGACACTGAACACTGAAGCTTTCTTT. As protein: CAWSVMGTLNTEAFF.

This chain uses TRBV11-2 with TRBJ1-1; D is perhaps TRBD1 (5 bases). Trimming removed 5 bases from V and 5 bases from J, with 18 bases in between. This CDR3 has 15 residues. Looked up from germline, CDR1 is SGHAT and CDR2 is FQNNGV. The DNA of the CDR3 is TGTGCCAGCAGCGTGCCTCAAGGGGTGGGTACTGAAGCTTTCTTT. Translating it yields CASSVPQGVGTEAFF.

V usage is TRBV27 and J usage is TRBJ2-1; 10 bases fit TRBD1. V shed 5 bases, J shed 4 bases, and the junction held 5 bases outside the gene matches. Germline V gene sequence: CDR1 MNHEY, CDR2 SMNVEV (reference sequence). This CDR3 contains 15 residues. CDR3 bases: TGTGCCAGCAGTAGATCGGGACAGGGGTACAATGAGCAGTTCTTC. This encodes CASSRSGQGYNEQFF.